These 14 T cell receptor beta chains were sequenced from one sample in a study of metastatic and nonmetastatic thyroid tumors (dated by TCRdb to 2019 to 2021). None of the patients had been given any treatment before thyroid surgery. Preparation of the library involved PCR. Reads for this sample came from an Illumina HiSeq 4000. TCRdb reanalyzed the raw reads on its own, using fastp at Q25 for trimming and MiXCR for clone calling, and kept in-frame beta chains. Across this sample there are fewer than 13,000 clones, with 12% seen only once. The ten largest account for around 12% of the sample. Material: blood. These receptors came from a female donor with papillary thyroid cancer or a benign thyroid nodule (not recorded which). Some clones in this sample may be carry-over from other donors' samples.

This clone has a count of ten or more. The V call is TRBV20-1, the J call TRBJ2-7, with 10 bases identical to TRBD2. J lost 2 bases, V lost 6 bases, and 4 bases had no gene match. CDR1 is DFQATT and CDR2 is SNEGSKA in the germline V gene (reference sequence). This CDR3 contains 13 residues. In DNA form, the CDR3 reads TGCAGTGCCCAAGCGGGAGGGACCTACGAGCAGTACTTC. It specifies CSAQAGGTYEQYF.

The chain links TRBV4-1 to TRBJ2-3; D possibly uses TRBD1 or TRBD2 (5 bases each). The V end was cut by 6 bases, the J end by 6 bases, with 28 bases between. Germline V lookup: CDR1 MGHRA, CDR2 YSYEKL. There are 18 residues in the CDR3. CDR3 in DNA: TGCGCCAGCAGACGTGGGGCAAATGACTACCGGTCGGGGGATACGCAGTATTTT. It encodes CASRRGANDYRSGDTQYF.

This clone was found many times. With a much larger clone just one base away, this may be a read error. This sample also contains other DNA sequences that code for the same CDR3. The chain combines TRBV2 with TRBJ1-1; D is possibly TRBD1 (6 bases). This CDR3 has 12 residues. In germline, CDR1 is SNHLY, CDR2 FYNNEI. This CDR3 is CARRTERTEAFF. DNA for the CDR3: TGTGCCAGACGGACAGAGCGGACTGAGGCTTTCTTT.

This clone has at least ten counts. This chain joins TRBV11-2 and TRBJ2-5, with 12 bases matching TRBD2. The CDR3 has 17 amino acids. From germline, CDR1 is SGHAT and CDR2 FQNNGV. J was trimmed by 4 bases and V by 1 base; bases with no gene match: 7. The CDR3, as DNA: TGTGCCAGCAGCTTAGTCCCTAGCGGGGGGGCGAGAGAGACCCAGTACTTC. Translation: CASSLVPSGGARETQYF. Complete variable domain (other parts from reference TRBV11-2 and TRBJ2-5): EAGVAQSPRYKIIEKRQSVAFWCNPISGHATLYWYQQILGQGPKLLIQFQNNGVVDDSQLPKDRFSAERLKGVDSTLKIQPAKLEDSAVYLCASSLVPSGGARETQYFGPGTRLLVL.

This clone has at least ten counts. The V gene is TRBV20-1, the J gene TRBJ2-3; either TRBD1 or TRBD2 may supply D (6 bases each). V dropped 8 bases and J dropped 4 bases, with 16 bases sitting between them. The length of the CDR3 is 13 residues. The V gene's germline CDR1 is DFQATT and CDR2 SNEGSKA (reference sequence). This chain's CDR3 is CSTTGGGPDTQYF. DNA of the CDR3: TGCAGTACTACAGGTGGGGGGCCAGATACGCAGTATTTT.

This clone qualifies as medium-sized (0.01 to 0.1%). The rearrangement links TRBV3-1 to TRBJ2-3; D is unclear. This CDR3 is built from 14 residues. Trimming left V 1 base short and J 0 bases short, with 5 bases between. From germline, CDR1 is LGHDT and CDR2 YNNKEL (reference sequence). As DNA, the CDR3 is TGTGCCAGCAGCCAAGGACTGAGCACAGATACGCAGTATTTT. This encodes CASSQGLSTDTQYF.

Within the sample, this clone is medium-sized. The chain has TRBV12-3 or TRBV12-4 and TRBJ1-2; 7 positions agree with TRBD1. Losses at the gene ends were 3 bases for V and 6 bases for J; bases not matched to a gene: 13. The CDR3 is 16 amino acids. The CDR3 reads CASSFDREKRGHGYTF. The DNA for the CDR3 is TGTGCCAGCAGTTTTGACAGGGAAAAAAGGGGCCATGGCTACACCTTC.

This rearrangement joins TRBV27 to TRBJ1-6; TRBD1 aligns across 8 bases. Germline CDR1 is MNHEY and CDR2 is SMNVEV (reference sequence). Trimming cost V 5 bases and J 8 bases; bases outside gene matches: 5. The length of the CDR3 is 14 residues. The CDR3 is CASSADRVYSPLHF. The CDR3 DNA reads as TGTGCCAGCAGTGCGGACAGGGTCTATTCACCCCTCCACTTT.

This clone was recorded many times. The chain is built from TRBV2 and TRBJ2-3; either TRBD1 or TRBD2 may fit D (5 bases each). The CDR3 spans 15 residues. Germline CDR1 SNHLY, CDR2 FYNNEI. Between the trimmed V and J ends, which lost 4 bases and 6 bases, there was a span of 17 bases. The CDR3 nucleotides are TGTGCCAGCAGTGCCTCGGGACCCATTCGGGATACGCAGTATTTT. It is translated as CASSASGPIRDTQYF. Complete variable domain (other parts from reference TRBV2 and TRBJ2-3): EPEVTQTPSHQVTQMGQEVILRCVPISNHLYFYWYRQILGQKVEFLVSFYNNEISEKSEIFDDQFSVERPDGSNFTLKIRSTKLEDSAMYFCASSASGPIRDTQYFGPGTRLTVL.

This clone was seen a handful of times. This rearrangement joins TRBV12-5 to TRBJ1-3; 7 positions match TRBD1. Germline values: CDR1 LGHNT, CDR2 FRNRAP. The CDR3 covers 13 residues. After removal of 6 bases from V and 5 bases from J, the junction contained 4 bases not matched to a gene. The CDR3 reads CASGMTGRNTIYF. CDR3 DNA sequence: TGTGCTAGTGGGATGACAGGGAGAAACACCATATATTTT. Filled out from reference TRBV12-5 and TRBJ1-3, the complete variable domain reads DARVTQTPRHKVTEMGQEVTMRCQPILGHNTVFWYRQTMMQGLELLAYFRNRAPLDDSGMPKDRFSAEMPDATLATLKIQPSEPRDSAVYFCASGMTGRNTIYFGEGSWLTVV.

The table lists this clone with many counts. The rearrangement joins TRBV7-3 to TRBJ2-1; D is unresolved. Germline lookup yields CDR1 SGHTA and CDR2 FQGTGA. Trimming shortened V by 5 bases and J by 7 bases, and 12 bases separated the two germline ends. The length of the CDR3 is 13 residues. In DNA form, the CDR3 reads TGTGCCAGCAGCCCCTCACATTTGAATGAGCAGTTCTTC. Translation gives CASSPSHLNEQFF.

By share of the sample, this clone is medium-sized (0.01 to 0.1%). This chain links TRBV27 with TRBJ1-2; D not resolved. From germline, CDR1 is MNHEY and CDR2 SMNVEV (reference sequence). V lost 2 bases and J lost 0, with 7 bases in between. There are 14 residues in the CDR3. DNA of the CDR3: TGTGCCAGCAGTTTAGACGGAGCTAACTATGGCTACACCTTC. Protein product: CASSLDGANYGYTF.

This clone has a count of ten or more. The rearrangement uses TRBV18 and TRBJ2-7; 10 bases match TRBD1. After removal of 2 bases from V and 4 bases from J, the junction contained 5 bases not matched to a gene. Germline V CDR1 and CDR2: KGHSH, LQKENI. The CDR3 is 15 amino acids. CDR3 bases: TGTGCCAGCTCACCAGAGACAGGGGGCAGGTACGAGCAGTACTTC. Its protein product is CASSPETGGRYEQYF.

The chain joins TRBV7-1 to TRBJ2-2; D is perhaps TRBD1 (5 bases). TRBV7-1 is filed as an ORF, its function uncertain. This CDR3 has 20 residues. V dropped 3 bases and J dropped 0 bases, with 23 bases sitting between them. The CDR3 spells CASSSRQGPQGCANTGELFF. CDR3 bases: TGTGCCAGCAGCTCCCGCCAGGGTCCCCAGGGCTGTGCGAACACCGGGGAGCTGTTTTTT.